These T cell receptor beta chains were read from a single sample in a study of blood T cell repertoires in COVID-19. Sequencing was performed with immunoSEQ multiplex PCR; in TCRdb, only in-frame clones are kept and a portion is missing. Of about 230,000 clones listed, 89% are singletons. The source material was PBMCs or T cells enriched from blood (not recorded which). All receptors come from a woman in her 30s with acute COVID-19. Each CDR3 is given with its conserved first and last residue. Each record gives: V gene, J gene, CDR3 protein.

TRBV6-5	TRBJ2-7	CASSYPGQGGYEQYF
TRBV4-2	TRBJ1-3	CASSQEARDTIYF
TRBV9	TRBJ2-1	CASSMRTSGYNEQFF
TRBV2	TRBJ1-1	CAIDTPEAFF
TRBV27	TRBJ1-6	CASSLGRRTNSPLHF
TRBV5-1	TRBJ2-7	CASSLGYRGDEQYF
TRBV4-3	TRBJ1-4	CASSQGVAPSTSFEKLFF
TRBV28	TRBJ2-2	CASSGTRSGELFF
TRBV5-5	TRBJ2-3	CASSLAGGSTDTQYF
TRBV5-1	TRBJ2-3	CASSPIFEGGADTQYF
TRBV5-1	TRBJ1-2	CASSWRDRGLDGYTF